The 9 T cell receptor beta chains below come from one sample, sequenced in a study of T cells in tuberculosis. After thawing and overnight rest, PBMC were stained with GMM-loaded CD1B tetramer, viability dye and anti-CD3 for sorting. The lipid loaded on the CD1B tetramers was C32 glucose monomycolate from Rhodococcus equi. The repertoire was sequenced with immunoSEQ multiplex PCR; TCRdb's copy has only in-frame clones and lacks some. The data hold 55,000 to 70,000 clones, with 81% observed a single time. Sequencing used CD1b-GMM tetramer-negative cells sorted from PBMCs. These receptors were collected from an adult woman with latent tuberculosis.

This chain joins TRBV4-1 and TRBJ2-3; no definite D call. The germline V and J ends were trimmed by 0 bases and 2 bases, with 12 bases remaining between them. The CDR3 contains 16 residues. The V gene's germline CDR1 is MGHRA and CDR2 YSYEKL. The CDR3 DNA is TGCGCCAGCAGCCAAGATCGCAGCGTAGTCACAGATACGCAGTATTTT. Protein product: CASSQDRSVVTDTQYF.

In DNA form, the CDR3 reads TGTGCCAGTAGCATGTTCCCGGGACAGGGGGCGAGGGAGCAGTACTTC. The encoded protein is CASSMFPGQGAREQYF. The gene calls are TRBV19 and TRBJ2-7, with TRBD1 matching 12 bases. This CDR3 contains 16 residues. The V gene's germline CDR1 is LNHDA and CDR2 SQIVND (reference sequence). V lost 6 bases, J lost 7 bases, and 13 bases stayed unmatched. Filled out from reference TRBV19 and TRBJ2-7, the complete variable domain reads DGGITQSPKYLFRKEGQNVTLSCEQNLNHDAMYWYRQDPGQGLRLIYYSQIVNDFQKGDIAEGYSVSREKKESFPLTVTSAQKNPTAFYLCASSMFPGQGAREQYFGPGTRLTVT.

J is TRBJ2-3 and V is TRBV11-2; 7 bases are a match to TRBD1. This CDR3 spans 14 amino acids. Germline assignment: CDR1 SGHAT and CDR2 FQNNGV. V was pared by 4 bases and J by 4 bases, with 5 bases of the junction left unmatched. The CDR3 DNA reads TGTGCCAGCAGCTCCGACAGGGCTTCAGATACGCAGTATTTT. This translates into CASSSDRASDTQYF. Combining the CDR3 with reference TRBV11-2 and TRBJ2-3 gives the whole variable domain EAGVAQSPRYKIIEKRQSVAFWCNPISGHATLYWYQQILGQGPKLLIQFQNNGVVDDSQLPKDRFSAERLKGVDSTLKIQPAKLEDSAVYLCASSSDRASDTQYFGPGTRLTVL.

The rearrangement uses TRBV7-8 and TRBJ2-1; TRBD1 agrees at 9 bases. Looked up from germline, CDR1 is SGHVS and CDR2 is FQNEAQ. V shed 4 bases, J shed 4 bases, and the junction held 5 bases outside the gene matches. The CDR3 loop spans 15 amino acids. The CDR3: CASSSSGTGYNEQFF. DNA of the CDR3: TGTGCCAGCAGCTCCTCCGGGACAGGGTACAATGAGCAGTTCTTC. Supplemented by reference TRBV7-8 and TRBJ2-1, the full variable domain reads GAGVSQSPRYKVAKRGQDVALRCDPISGHVSLFWYQQALGQGPEFLTYFQNEAQLDKSGLPSDRFFAERPEGSVSTLKIQRTQQEDSAVYLCASSSSGTGYNEQFFGPGTRLTVL.

The chain carries TRBV6-1 and TRBJ1-2; 7 nucleotides line up with TRBD1. CDR3 size: 13 residues. J gave up 3 bases and V 6 bases, and 4 bases lay outside the gene matches. Germline V gene data show CDR1 as MNHNS and CDR2 as SASEGT. The CDR3, as DNA: TGTGCCAGCAGAGGGACAGTTCACTATGGCTACACCTTC. Protein product: CASRGTVHYGYTF.

J is TRBJ2-2 and V is TRBV28; 7 nucleotides line up with TRBD2. The V segment lost 5 bases and the J segment 6 bases; nucleotides outside the gene matches: 15. Germline CDR1 is MDHEN and CDR2 is SYDVKM. The CDR3 runs 17 residues. The CDR3 coding sequence is TGTGCCAGCAGTCCCGCCGGGAGGTGGCTAGCGGCCGGGGAGCTGTTTTTT. It is translated as CASSPAGRWLAAGELFF.

This chain joins TRBV7-9 and TRBJ2-1, with D maybe TRBD1 (6 bases). The CDR3 consists of 15 residues. Trimming removed 0 bases from V and 8 bases from J, with 14 bases in between. Germline assignment: CDR1 SEHNR and CDR2 FQNEAQ (reference sequence). The CDR3 is CASSLAVQGRDEQFF. DNA of the CDR3: TGTGCCAGCAGCTTAGCGGTACAGGGAAGGGATGAGCAGTTCTTC.

The chain carries TRBV13 and TRBJ2-7; perhaps TRBD2 as D (6 bases). CDR3 size: 17 residues. V lost 3 bases, J lost 0 bases, and 18 bases lay in between. Germline values: CDR1 PRHDT, CDR2 FYEKMQ (reference sequence). The DNA of the CDR3 is TGTGCCAGCAGCTTTGGAGGGGCGCAATTTAGCTCCTACGAGCAGTACTTC. It is translated as CASSFGGAQFSSYEQYF.

The chain uses TRBV19 and TRBJ2-5; 7 nucleotides agree with TRBD2. V gave up 6 bases and J gave up 7 bases; unmatched junction bases: 17. The CDR3 spans 16 residues. Germline V CDR1 and CDR2: LNHDA, SQIVND (reference sequence). The CDR3 DNA reads as TGTGCCAGTAGCAAAGGGCTAGCGGAGGGACGAGGGACCCAGTACTTC. It codes for CASSKGLAEGRGTQYF. Drawing the rest from reference TRBV19 and TRBJ2-5, the complete variable domain is DGGITQSPKYLFRKEGQNVTLSCEQNLNHDAMYWYRQDPGQGLRLIYYSQIVNDFQKGDIAEGYSVSREKKESFPLTVTSAQKNPTAFYLCASSKGLAEGRGTQYFGPGTRLLVL.